One and the same sample provided the 10 T cell receptor beta chains below, sequenced in a study of OX40 agonist ivuxolimab in advanced cancers. The protocol was immunoSEQ multiplex PCR, while the TCRdb copy is restricted to in-frame clones and leaves out a portion. The sample yields tens of thousands of clones, 91% seen once. The material sequenced was CD4+ or CD8+ T cells sorted from blood, taken in a trial of the OX40 agonist ivuxolimab. Receptors originate from an adult with an advanced solid tumor such as melanoma, head and neck, liver or kidney cancer.

This chain joins TRBV5-1 and TRBJ1-1; 8 bases fit TRBD1. After removal of 0 bases from V and 1 base from J, the junction contained 11 bases not matched to a gene. This CDR3 has 18 amino acids. The V gene's germline CDR1 is SGHRS and CDR2 YFSETQ. CDR3 protein: CASSLVGQGASWNTEAFF. The CDR3 region has the DNA TGCGCCAGCAGCTTGGTGGGGCAGGGGGCATCTTGGAACACTGAAGCTTTCTTT.

This rearrangement joins TRBV7-9 to TRBJ2-2; 10 bases line up with TRBD2. The germline CDR1 and CDR2 sequences are SEHNR and FQNEAQ (reference sequence). The CDR3 contains 17 residues. V gave up 5 bases and J gave up 2 bases; unmatched junction bases: 8. For the CDR3, the DNA is TGTGCCAGCAGCGAGCAAACTAGCGGGATAAACACCGGGGAGCTGTTTTTT. Amino acid sequence: CASSEQTSGINTGELFF.

The chain combines TRBV18 with TRBJ1-1; TRBD1 agrees at 10 bases. Germline loops: CDR1 KGHSH, CDR2 LQKENI. The CDR3 loop spans 14 amino acids. J was trimmed by 5 bases and V by 4 bases; bases with no gene match: 4. Here the CDR3 DNA reads TGTGCCAGCTCACGGACAGGGGGTGGGACTGAAGCTTTCTTT. Protein product: CASSRTGGGTEAFF.

This chain uses TRBV5-1 with TRBJ1-1; D is undetermined. The CDR3 has 14 residues. V lost 0 bases, J lost 1 base, and 7 bases lay in between. Germline V gives CDR1 SGHRS, CDR2 YFSETQ. As DNA, the CDR3 is TGCGCCAGCAGCTTGGAGATCAGGAACACTGAAGCTTTCTTT. Translating gives CASSLEIRNTEAFF.

The CDR3 nucleotides are TGCGCCAGCAGCTTGGGTTACGGAAACTATGGCTACACCTTC. It yields the protein CASSLGYGNYGYTF. The chain has TRBV5-1 and TRBJ1-2; the D is unclear. CDR1 is SGHRS, CDR2 YFSETQ, per germline. This CDR3 region has 14 residues. V dropped 0 bases and J dropped 2 bases, with 8 bases sitting between them.

The genes are TRBV7-2 and TRBJ2-1; 7 bases match TRBD2. CDR3 length equals 13 residues. The V gene end was trimmed by 8 bases and the J gene end by 4 bases; junction bases not matched to a gene: 5. Germline values: CDR1 SGHTA, CDR2 FQGNSA. CDR3 amino acids: CASGLVAYNEQFF. The DNA of the CDR3 is TGTGCCAGCGGACTAGTGGCGTACAATGAGCAGTTCTTC. The variable domain in full, with the rest retrieved from reference TRBV7-2 and TRBJ2-1, is GAGVSQSPSNKVTEKGKDVELRCDPISGHTALYWYRQSLGQGLEFLIYFQGNSAPDKSGLPSDRFSAERTGGSVSTLTIQRTQQEDSAVYLCASGLVAYNEQFFGPGTRLTVL.

V is TRBV18 and J is TRBJ2-5; 7 bases are a match to TRBD2. The better agreement between TRBJ2-7 and the DNA end casts doubt on the J call. CDR3 size: 14 residues. Germline lookup yields CDR1 KGHSH and CDR2 LQKENI. The CDR3 bases are TGTGCCAGCTCACCGGGGGGGGTCGGCTACGAGCAGTACTTC. Its protein is CASSPGGVGYEQYF.

This clone was seen more than once but under ten times. The V gene is TRBV6-1, the J gene TRBJ1-5; no reliable D call. The V gene lost 5 bases and the J gene lost 4 bases, with 12 bases spanning the gap. The CDR3 is 14 residues long. CDR1 and CDR2 (germline): MNHNS, SASEGT. For the CDR3, the DNA is TGTGCCAGCAGTACGCTCGGTGGGAATCAGCCCCAGCATTTT. It translates to CASSTLGGNQPQHF.

This clone was picked up one time. The gene calls are TRBV6-5 and TRBJ2-2; either TRBD1 or TRBD2 may supply D (7 bases each). The CDR3 contains 14 residues. The germline gives CDR1 MNHEY, CDR2 SVGAGI. Trimming left V 7 bases short and J 7 bases short, with 16 bases between. In nucleotides, the CDR3 is TGTGCCAGCAAGGGAGGGGGCGCAGGCGGGGAGCTGTTTTTT. It is translated as CASKGGGAGGELFF.

The chain couples TRBV7-9 to TRBJ2-7; D perhaps matches TRBD2 (5 bases). This CDR3 comprises 14 residues. V was cut by 3 bases and J by 4 bases, with 13 bases left in between. Germline loops: CDR1 SEHNR, CDR2 FQNEAQ (reference sequence). CDR3 in amino acids: CASSLWPSRYEQYF. CDR3 in DNA: TGTGCCAGCAGCTTGTGGCCTAGCCGGTACGAGCAGTACTTC.